This paragraph covers one T cell receptor (beta chain) sequence. Its antigen remains unknown. The primer mix had 60 Vbeta and 13 Jbeta primers. Only in-frame clones appear in the TCRdb table, and some are missing; sequencing was by immunoSEQ multiplex PCR. The repertoire holds 90,000 to 130,000 clones, with 55% to 75% as singletons. The data were obtained in a study of cytomegalovirus exposure and HLA in healthy donors. The study's findings and limits: It was likely that a cluster of highly shared sequence variants was a sequencing artifact. Most TCR beta V segments were productive about 90% or about 30% of the time in an earlier analysis. Based on reports, TCR beta sequences accurately predicted HLA-A and HLA-B alleles for most subjects.

Germline loops: CDR1 MDHEN, CDR2 SYDVKM. V gave up 4 bases and J gave up 6 bases; unmatched junction bases: 15. The CDR3 is 16 amino acids. The TCR sequence derives from a young man in good health and CMV-seropositive. Sequenced: PBMCs. The chain joins TRBV28 to TRBJ2-7, with 7 nucleotides matching TRBD2. The chain's CDR3 is CASSSGGTGGRGEQYV. CDR3 sequence (DNA): TGTGCCAGCAGTTCCGGGGGGACGGGGGGACGTGGCGAGCAGTACGTC.